The 19 T cell receptor beta chains below all came from one sample that was sequenced in a study of blood T cell repertoires in COVID-19. The protocol was immunoSEQ multiplex PCR, while the TCRdb copy is restricted to in-frame clones and leaves out a portion. There are some 670,000 clones in the sample; about nine tenths occur only once, and roughly 0.25% lies in the top ten. The sample consisted of peripheral blood. These receptors were collected from a woman between 18 and 30 years old with acute or convalescent COVID-19.

The V and J genes are TRBV30 and TRBJ1-1; weak D call: TRBD1 (5 bases). The CDR3 consists of 14 residues. Per germline, CDR1 GTSNPN and CDR2 SVGIG (reference sequence). V dropped 0 bases and J dropped 3 bases, with 11 bases sitting between them. This chain's CDR3 is CAWSVRGGYTEAFF. The CDR3, as DNA: TGTGCCTGGAGTGTACGGGGGGGGTACACTGAAGCTTTCTTT.

The gene calls are TRBV14 and TRBJ1-1; the D gene is possibly TRBD1 (6 bases). CDR1 SGHDN and CDR2 FVKESK come from the germline V gene. This CDR3 has 13 amino acids. Trimming took 6 bases from V and 3 from J, leaving 11 bases between them. CDR3 DNA sequence: TGTGCCAGCAGTCCGACAGGACACACTGAAGCTTTCTTT. As protein: CASSPTGHTEAFF.

This chain joins TRBV9 and TRBJ2-3; D might be TRBD2 (6 bases). The CDR3 length is 16 residues. The ends were cut back, 6 bases at V and 0 bases at J, with 17 bases in the middle. Germline V lookup: CDR1 SGDLS, CDR2 YYNGEE. As DNA, the CDR3 is TGTGCCAGCACCCCGCGGGGAACCCCTAGCACAGATACGCAGTATTTT. Translating it yields CASTPRGTPSTDTQYF.

The chain links TRBV3-1 (or the pseudogene TRBV3-2) to TRBJ1-2, with D perhaps TRBD1 (5 bases). V shed 4 bases and J shed 5 bases, with 14 bases lying between them. The V gene's germline CDR1 is LGHDT and CDR2 YNNKEL (reference sequence). This CDR3 contains 14 residues. CDR3 bases: TGTGCCAGCAGCCCCAGACAGTTTTCGTATGGCTACACCTTC. It codes for CASSPRQFSYGYTF.

For the CDR3, the DNA is TGCGCCAGCAGCGCGGGGCGGAATTCACCCCTCCACTTT. This gives the protein CASSAGRNSPLHF. The genes are TRBV4-1 and TRBJ1-6, with D possibly TRBD1 on 5 matching bases. Trimming left V 5 bases short and J 7 bases short, with 9 bases between. Germline values: CDR1 MGHRA, CDR2 YSYEKL. The CDR3 covers 13 residues.

DNA of the CDR3: TGTGCCAGCAGCTTGGACGACACCCTTTCCTCCTACGAGCAGTACTTC. Translation gives CASSLDDTLSSYEQYF. The J gene is TRBJ2-7, the V gene TRBV5-6; D gene unclear. Deletions cut 0 bases from V and 0 bases from J, with 13 bases between. The CDR3 spans 16 residues. Germline V gene sequence: CDR1 SGHDT, CDR2 YYEEEE.

The J gene is TRBJ2-3, the V gene TRBV11-2; 9 bases agree with TRBD2. The CDR3 extends over 17 amino acids. Trimming at V came to 5 bases and at J to 2 bases, leaving 11 bases not matched to a gene. In germline, CDR1 is SGHAT, CDR2 FQNNGV. The CDR3 nucleotides read TGTGCCAGCAGCCTAGGGGCTAGCGGGGCCCACACAGATACGCAGTATTTT. Encoded protein: CASSLGASGAHTDTQYF.

This chain links TRBV18 with TRBJ1-2; D perhaps matches TRBD1 (6 bases). Trimming took off 1 base at V and 8 bases at J, with 11 bases between the two ends. Germline V CDR1 and CDR2: KGHSH, LQKENI. The CDR3 has 13 residues. In nucleotides, the CDR3 is TGTGCCAGCTCACCACGACAGGCGGAGGGCTACACCTTC. Its protein is CASSPRQAEGYTF. The whole variable domain, filled in from reference TRBV18 and TRBJ1-2, reads NAGVMQNPRHLVRRRGQEARLRCSPMKGHSHVYWYRQLPEEGLKFMVYLQKENIIDESGMPKERFSAEFPKEGPSILRIQQVVRGDSAAYFCASSPRQAEGYTFGSGTRLTVV.

V usage is TRBV30 and J usage is TRBJ1-2; 7 nucleotides agree with TRBD1. From germline, CDR1 is GTSNPN and CDR2 SVGIG (reference sequence). The ends lost 4 bases at V and 0 bases at J; junction bases unmatched: 8. This CDR3 has 15 amino acids. CDR3 DNA sequence: TGTGCCTGGACCTTGACAGGGCCCACTAACTATGGCTACACCTTC. Translated, it gives CAWTLTGPTNYGYTF.

The V call is TRBV7-2, the J call TRBJ1-2; TRBD1 matches at 9 bases. The V gene end was trimmed by 5 bases and the J gene end by 8 bases; junction bases not matched to a gene: 6. From germline, CDR1 is SGHTA and CDR2 FQGNSA. CDR3 length equals 13 residues. In DNA form, the CDR3 reads TGTGCCAGCAGCCATAACAGGGGGCAAGGCTACACCTTC. This codes for CASSHNRGQGYTF.

The rearrangement links TRBV9 to TRBJ1-1, with no clear D. Trimming shortened V by 0 bases and J by 4 bases, and 10 bases separated the two germline ends. CDR3 length equals 14 residues. Per the germline V gene, CDR1 is SGDLS and CDR2 is YYNGEE. The CDR3 loop reads CASSVGSVGTEAFF. CDR3 nucleotides: TGTGCCAGCAGCGTAGGCTCGGTCGGCACTGAAGCTTTCTTT.

On this clone: The same CDR3 arises from other DNA sequences in this sample as well. The chain couples TRBV5-6 to TRBJ2-7; 7 bases line up with TRBD2. This CDR3 is built from 14 residues. CDR1 is SGHDT, CDR2 YYEEEE, per germline. The V and J ends lost 4 bases and 4 bases, in that order; junction bases with no gene match: 8. The CDR3 DNA is TGTGCCAGCAGCCTGACTAGCCTAGAATACGAGCAGTACTTC. Translated, it gives CASSLTSLEYEQYF.

The chain recombines TRBV9 with TRBJ2-7; tentative D call: TRBD1 (6 bases). V was clipped by 4 bases and J by 3 bases, with 11 bases between them. The CDR3 is 13 residues long. The V gene's germline CDR1 is SGDLS and CDR2 YYNGEE. The CDR3 nucleotides are TGTGCCAGCAGCCCCCGGGACAACTACGAGCAGTACTTC. This translates into CASSPRDNYEQYF.

The genes are TRBV10-3 and TRBJ1-5; a possible D gene is TRBD1 (6 bases). The CDR3 has 17 amino acids. With 2 bases removed from V and 0 bases from J, the gap between germline ends came to 14 bases. Germline V gene lookup returns CDR1 ENHRY and CDR2 SYGVKD. CDR3 nucleotides: TGTGCCATCAGTGAGACAGGGAGGGTGGATAGCAATCAGCCCCAGCATTTT. Translated, it gives CAISETGRVDSNQPQHF.

The rearrangement links TRBV20-1 to TRBJ2-1, with TRBD2 identical over 8 bases. V gave up 3 bases and J gave up 0 bases; unmatched junction bases: 4. Per the germline V gene, CDR1 is DFQATT and CDR2 is SNEGSKA (reference sequence). CDR3 length equals 15 residues. The CDR3 region is CSASSGASSYNEQFF. CDR3 sequence (DNA): TGCAGTGCTAGTAGCGGGGCTAGCTCCTACAATGAGCAGTTCTTC.

V and J are TRBV6-5 and TRBJ2-7, with TRBD2 as a possible D gene (5 bases). The CDR3 runs 14 residues. V was clipped by 7 bases and J by 3 bases, with 16 bases between them. Germline values: CDR1 MNHEY, CDR2 SVGAGI. The CDR3 sequence is CASNERGSLYEQYF. The CDR3 region has the DNA TGTGCCAGCAACGAACGAGGGAGCCTCTACGAGCAGTACTTC.

This clone occurred once. The chain's CDR3 is CASSLTTSGGSDTQYF. Here the CDR3 DNA reads TGTGCCAGCAGCTTAACGACTAGCGGGGGTTCAGATACGCAGTATTTT. The chain combines TRBV7-3 with TRBJ2-3; 12 bases are shared with TRBD2. The CDR3 is 16 residues long. V lost 0 bases and J lost 4; bases outside the gene matches: 2. Germline loops: CDR1 SGHTA, CDR2 FQGTGA.

The chain joins TRBV28 to TRBJ1-1; D gene ambiguous. Looked up from germline, CDR1 is MDHEN and CDR2 is SYDVKM. This CDR3 has 15 amino acids. V lost 1 base to trimming and J lost 0 bases, with 9 bases between them. The CDR3 sequence is CASSLLGLLNTEAFF. The DNA of the CDR3 is TGTGCCAGCAGTTTATTAGGACTTTTGAACACTGAAGCTTTCTTT. Full variable domain (rest looked up from reference TRBV28 and TRBJ1-1): DVKVTQSSRYLVKRTGEKVFLECVQDMDHENMFWYRQDPGLGLRLIYFSYDVKMKEKGDIPEGYSVSREKKERFSLILESASTNQTSMYLCASSLLGLLNTEAFFGQGTRLTVV.

V is TRBV7-2 and J is TRBJ2-7, with D maybe TRBD2 (5 bases). The V end lost 5 bases, the J end lost 3 bases, and 11 bases lay between the germline ends. CDR1 and CDR2 from the germline V gene are SGHTA and FQGNSA. The CDR3 contains 13 residues. CDR3 region: CASSQVRGYEQYF. In DNA, the CDR3 is TGTGCCAGCAGCCAAGTTCGGGGCTACGAGCAGTACTTC.